Listed below are T cell receptor beta chains from one sample, sequenced in a study of blood T cell repertoires in COVID-19. Produced via immunoSEQ multiplex PCR; TCRdb's table is partial and in-frame only. The data contain about 140,000 clones, approximately 84% of them seen just once; the ten biggest clones take up 3% to 3.5%. The source material was PBMCs or T cells enriched from blood (not recorded which). The receptors were gathered from a woman aged 45-59 years with acute COVID-19. Each CDR3 is given with its conserved first and last residue. A D gene is named only where the DNA matches it firmly. Clone size is shown for a subset of rows, as once, few, many or a class of expanded clone.

d_call j_call clone_size v_call cdr3_aa cdr3_nt
. TRBJ2-1 . TRBV10-1 CASTLLNARQGHYNEQFF TGCGCCAGCACCTTGCTGAACGCCCGGCAGGGCCACTACAATGAGCAGTTCTTC
. TRBJ1-5 . TRBV7-2 CASSSFQGVNQPQHF TGTGCCAGCAGCTCCTTTCAGGGCGTAAATCAGCCCCAGCATTTT
. TRBJ2-1 . TRBV7-9 CATSPPSSYNEQFF TGTGCCACCTCCCCCCCGAGCTCCTACAATGAGCAGTTCTTC
TRBD1 TRBJ1-2 . TRBV3-1/TRBV3-2 CASSQERRGLNYGYTF TGTGCCAGCAGCCAAGAGCGCAGGGGGCTGAACTATGGCTACACCTTC
. TRBJ2-7 . TRBV11-2 CASSSGVSFYEQYF TGTGCCAGCAGTTCGGGAGTGTCTTTCTACGAGCAGTACTTC
TRBD2 TRBJ2-1 . TRBV18 CASSPLLAGGPYNEQFF TGTGCCAGCTCACCACTTCTAGCGGGAGGGCCCTACAATGAGCAGTTCTTC
. TRBJ1-3 . TRBV7-2 CASRQGSTGNTIYF TGTGCCAGCAGGCAAGGGAGTACTGGAAACACCATATATTTT
TRBD1 TRBJ1-4 few TRBV25-1 CASSENQGAHEKLFF TGTGCCAGCAGTGAAAACCAGGGGGCGCATGAAAAACTGTTTTTT
. TRBJ1-6 . TRBV2 CAFLAIDSPLHF TGTGCCTTCTTGGCAATCGATTCACCCCTCCACTTT
. TRBJ2-1 . TRBV19 CASSLGPNEQFF TGTGCCAGTAGTCTGGGCCCCAATGAGCAGTTCTTC
. TRBJ2-5 . TRBV7-9 CASSPPGSFAVQETQYF TGTGCCAGCAGCCCCCCGGGTAGCTTCGCCGTCCAAGAGACCCAGTACTTC
. TRBJ2-7 . TRBV6-5 CASTQGGGLSYEQYF TGTGCCAGCACCCAAGGGGGGGGGCTCTCCTACGAGCAGTACTTC
. TRBJ2-5 . TRBV5-6 CASSLDRAGLETQYF TGTGCCAGCAGCTTGGACCGAGCGGGCTTGGAGACCCAGTACTTC
TRBD1 TRBJ2-5 . TRBV3-1/TRBV3-2 CASSRIEQGIGEETQYF TGTGCCAGCAGCCGCATAGAACAGGGGATAGGTGAAGAGACCCAGTACTTC
. TRBJ2-3 . TRBV6-2/TRBV6-3 CASSWGGGPGDTQYF TGTGCCAGCAGTTGGGGGGGCGGACCAGGGGATACGCAGTATTTT
TRBD2 TRBJ2-3 . TRBV24-1 CATSAETSGTDTQYF TGTGCCACCTCTGCAGAGACTAGCGGGACAGATACGCAGTATTTT
. TRBJ1-2 . TRBV30 CAWKAGRSYGYTF TGTGCCTGGAAAGCAGGGAGGTCCTATGGCTACACCTTC
. TRBJ1-1 . TRBV19 CASSIHVNTEAFF TGTGCCAGTAGTATCCATGTGAACACTGAAGCTTTCTTT
. TRBJ2-5 . TRBV3-1/TRBV3-2 CASTRGWGQETQYF TGTGCCAGCACCCGAGGGTGGGGCCAAGAGACCCAGTACTTC
. TRBJ1-2 . TRBV4-1 CASSQAGFYGYTF TGCGCCAGCAGCCAAGCCGGTTTCTATGGCTACACCTTC
. TRBJ1-6 . TRBV9 CASSGGGLGGSPLHF TGTGCCAGCAGCGGAGGGGGACTAGGGGGTTCACCCCTCCACTTT
. TRBJ1-2 . TRBV19 CASSVSAGKYGYTF TGTGCCAGTAGCGTGTCGGCAGGAAAATATGGCTACACCTTC
. TRBJ2-3 . TRBV6-5 CASSLQASGDTQYF TGTGCCAGCAGCCTACAGGCTTCAGGGGATACGCAGTATTTT
TRBD1 TRBJ2-1 . TRBV18 CASSWSGQGTNSGEQFF TGTGCCAGCTCATGGTCAGGACAGGGGACAAATAGCGGTGAGCAGTTCTTC
TRBD1 TRBJ2-6 once TRBV7-2 CASSLEGAGGYGANVLTF TGTGCCAGCAGCTTAGAAGGAGCAGGGGGCTATGGGGCCAACGTCCTGACTTTC
TRBD2 TRBJ2-3 . TRBV9 CASSVGTSGSGDTQYF TGTGCCAGCAGCGTAGGGACTAGCGGGAGTGGTGATACGCAGTATTTT
. TRBJ2-7 once TRBV5-6 CASSPAGQIYEQYF TGTGCCAGCAGCCCCGCGGGACAGATCTACGAGCAGTACTTC
. TRBJ2-1 . TRBV4-1 CASSLSAARSSSYNEQFF TGCGCCAGCAGCCTCTCGGCAGCGCGGTCTAGCTCCTACAATGAGCAGTTCTTC
. TRBJ2-1 . TRBV2 CASSEVVSDCEQFF TGTGCCAGCAGTGAAGTGGTCTCTGACTGTGAGCAGTTCTTC
. TRBJ2-5 . TRBV18 CASSPPEETQYF TGTGCCAGCTCACCACCGGAGGAGACCCAGTACTTC
TRBD2 TRBJ2-7 . TRBV7-9 CASSTRDYSFDEQYF TGTGCCAGCAGCACCCGGGACTACTCATTCGACGAGCAGTACTTC
. TRBJ2-7 . TRBV24-1 CATAGAGEQYF TGTGCCACCGCGGGGGCTGGTGAGCAGTACTTC
. TRBJ1-1 . TRBV5-1 CASSLLQGGTEAFF TGCGCCAGCAGCTTACTACAGGGTGGCACTGAAGCTTTCTTT
. TRBJ1-5 . TRBV12-3/TRBV12-4 CASSPEIDQPQHF TGTGCCAGCAGCCCTGAGATCGATCAGCCCCAGCATTTT
TRBD2 TRBJ2-3 few TRBV25-1 CASSESRGADTQYF TGTGCCAGCAGTGAATCCCGGGGGGCAGATACGCAGTATTTT
TRBD2 TRBJ2-5 . TRBV6-4 CASSEASGRGTQYF TGTGCCAGCAGCGAGGCTAGCGGGAGAGGGACCCAGTACTTC
TRBD1 TRBJ2-1 . TRBV9 CASSVEGASYNEQFF TGTGCCAGCAGCGTAGAGGGGGCCTCCTACAATGAGCAGTTCTTC
. TRBJ1-3 once TRBV20-1 CSASHDRDSGNTIYF TGCAGTGCTAGTCATGACAGAGACTCTGGAAACACCATATATTTT
. TRBJ1-5 . TRBV7-2 CASSPDRFGNQPQHF TGTGCCAGCAGTCCTGACAGGTTCGGAAATCAGCCCCAGCATTTT
. TRBJ2-7 once TRBV4-3 CASSLFSGRRGEQYF TGCGCCAGCAGTCTCTTTAGCGGTCGGCGAGGGGAGCAGTACTTC
. TRBJ2-5 . TRBV7-9 CASSLSLADETQYF TGTGCCAGCAGCTTATCACTAGCAGACGAGACCCAGTACTTC
TRBD2 TRBJ2-3 . TRBV28 CASSLAGTSGRMDTQYF TGTGCCAGCAGTTTGGCCGGGACTAGCGGGAGGATGGATACGCAGTATTTT
. TRBJ2-1 . TRBV5-4 CASSRPGLGGNEQFF TGTGCCAGCAGCAGACCCGGGCTGGGGGGCAATGAGCAGTTCTTC
. TRBJ1-2 few TRBV25-1 CASSEHSHPDGYTF TGTGCCAGCAGTGAACACAGCCACCCCGATGGCTACACCTTC
TRBD1 TRBJ2-7 . TRBV5-5 CASSLSSGQGLYEQYF TGTGCCAGCAGCTTGTCTTCGGGACAGGGTCTCTACGAGCAGTACTTC